These T cell receptor beta chains were read from a single sample in a study of CD8 T cells in Susac syndrome. MiXCR, applied by TCRdb to the immunoSEQ multiplex PCR reads, yields one record per CDR3 protein. Found here are fewer than 350,000 distinct CDR3 sequences, 92% of them singletons; the top ten hold approximately 0.065%. Sequenced sample: CD4+ T cells from PBMCs. Receptors originate from a human donor with multiple sclerosis. Each CDR3 is given with its conserved first and last residue. A D gene is named only where the DNA matches it firmly. Clone size is given for some rows only: seen once, a few or many times, or a class if the clone is expanded.

clone_size,j_call,v_call,cdr3_length,d_call,cdr3_aa,cdr3_nt
NA,TRBJ2-5,TRBV11-2,16,NA,CASSLDSRGWGETQYF,TGTGCCAGCAGCTTAGATTCTAGAGGGTGGGGAGAGACCCAGTACTTC
NA,TRBJ2-7,TRBV10-2,12,NA,CASSDRFYEQYF,TGCGCCAGCAGTGATAGGTTCTACGAGCAGTACTTC
NA,TRBJ2-1,TRBV30,15,NA,CAWSVGRLEYNEQFF,TGTGCCTGGAGTGTGGGGCGGCTGGAATACAATGAGCAGTTCTTC
NA,TRBJ2-1,TRBV5-4,16,TRBD2,CASSITSASSYNEQFF,TGTGCCAGCAGCATAACTAGCGCCAGCTCCTACAATGAGCAGTTCTTC
NA,TRBJ2-5,TRBV19,17,TRBD1,CASSSTDVGTGAETQYF,TGTGCCAGTAGTTCGACCGACGTCGGGACAGGGGCCGAGACCCAGTACTTC
NA,TRBJ2-7,TRBV19,15,NA,CASSPVRTSSGEQYF,TGTGCCAGTAGTCCCGTCCGTACTAGCTCGGGGGAGCAGTACTTC
NA,TRBJ2-1,TRBV15,14,TRBD2,CATSRAGRGFGQFF,TGTGCCACCAGCAGAGCCGGGAGGGGGTTTGGGCAGTTCTTC
NA,TRBJ1-2,TRBV4-3,15,NA,CASSQATADNYGYTF,TGCGCCAGCAGCCAAGCGACAGCCGATAACTATGGCTACACCTTC
NA,TRBJ1-1,TRBV7-2,14,TRBD1,CASSPGGSPQGAFF,TGTGCCAGCAGCCCAGGGGGGTCCCCTCAGGGGGCTTTCTTT
NA,TRBJ2-3,TRBV2,12,NA,CASSEVTTTQYF,TGTGCCAGCAGTGAAGTTACTACCACGCAGTATTTT
NA,TRBJ2-7,TRBV15,14,NA,CATSRVGHRNEQYF,TGTGCCACCAGCAGAGTAGGCCATCGGAACGAGCAGTACTTC
NA,TRBJ2-1,TRBV4-1,15,TRBD2,CASKGQERGVNEQFF,TGCGCCAGCAAGGGGCAGGAGCGGGGAGTGAATGAGCAGTTCTTC
NA,TRBJ2-2,TRBV27,17,NA,CASSLSPGFANTGELFF,TGTGCCAGCAGTTTATCGCCAGGGTTCGCGAACACCGGGGAGCTGTTTTTT
NA,TRBJ2-7,TRBV7-8,14,NA,CASSSAGQGREQYF,TGTGCCAGCAGCTCAGCTGGGCAGGGACGCGAGCAGTACTTC
NA,TRBJ2-7,TRBV10-3,15,TRBD1,CAISDSGTVPYEQYF,TGTGCCATCAGTGATTCCGGGACAGTACCCTACGAGCAGTACTTC
NA,TRBJ2-1,TRBV11-2,16,NA,CASSLFRSRSYNEQFF,TGTGCCAGCAGCTTATTTCGTAGCCGCTCCTACAATGAGCAGTTCTTC
NA,TRBJ2-1,TRBV7-2,14,NA,CASSFRGEGHEQFF,TGTGCCAGCAGCTTTAGGGGTGAGGGGCATGAGCAGTTCTTC
few,TRBJ2-3,TRBV19,12,NA,CASSIGRDTQYF,TGTGCCAGTAGTATCGGGAGAGATACGCAGTATTTT
NA,TRBJ2-5,TRBV28,15,NA,CASSLFGEWEETQYF,TGTGCCAGCAGTTTATTTGGGGAGTGGGAAGAGACCCAGTACTTC
NA,TRBJ2-1,TRBV5-1,14,TRBD2,CASSLGTASGRRFF,TGCGCCAGCAGCTTGGGAACTGCTAGCGGGAGACGATTCTTC
NA,TRBJ2-3,TRBV7-2,16,NA,CASSLVGGAGQDTQYF,TGTGCCAGCAGCTTAGTCGGGGGAGCGGGACAAGATACGCAGTATTTT
NA,TRBJ2-1,TRBV12-3/TRBV12-4,12,TRBD2,CASSLVRGEQFF,TGTGCCAGCAGTTTAGTGCGGGGGGAGCAGTTCTTC
NA,TRBJ1-2,TRBV7-6,13,TRBD1,CASSWTGGDGYTF,TGTGCCAGCAGCTGGACAGGGGGTGATGGCTACACCTTC
NA,TRBJ2-5,TRBV4-2,15,TRBD1,CASSKTDREKETQYF,TGTGCCAGCAGCAAGACCGACAGGGAAAAAGAGACCCAGTACTTC
NA,TRBJ2-1,TRBV3-1,13,NA,CASADPFENEQFF,TGTGCCAGCGCCGATCCCTTTGAAAATGAGCAGTTCTTC
NA,TRBJ2-7,TRBV7-9,16,NA,CASSLATPSLLDEQYF,TGTGCCAGCAGCTTAGCGACCCCAAGCCTACTCGACGAGCAGTACTTC
NA,TRBJ1-2,TRBV11-2,13,NA,CASSRQDLGGYTF,TGTGCCAGCAGCCGACAAGACCTGGGAGGCTACACCTTC
NA,TRBJ1-2,TRBV24-1,14,NA,CATSDPGQIYGYTF,TGTGCCACCAGTGACCCAGGACAGATCTATGGCTACACCTTC
once,TRBJ2-7,TRBV3-1,11,NA,CASRGRYEQYF,TGTGCCAGCCGAGGACGGTACGAGCAGTACTTC
NA,TRBJ2-4,TRBV3-1,11,NA,CASSHLNIQYF,TGTGCCAGCAGCCACCTAAACATTCAGTACTTC
NA,TRBJ2-3,TRBV29-1,13,TRBD1,CSQTGGKEGTQYF,TGCAGCCAGACAGGGGGCAAAGAGGGTACGCAGTATTTT
NA,TRBJ2-5,TRBV6-5,10,NA,CASIEETQYF,TGTGCCAGCATAGAAGAGACCCAGTACTTC
NA,TRBJ2-3,TRBV7-3,15,TRBD2,CASGPAGGSTNTQYF,TGTGCCAGCGGGCCAGCGGGAGGAAGCACAAATACGCAGTATTTT
NA,TRBJ1-2,TRBV20-1,13,NA,CSAREIVADGYTF,TGCAGTGCTAGGGAGATTGTAGCGGATGGCTACACCTTC
NA,TRBJ2-7,TRBV20-1,16,NA,CSARDGIAESSYEQYF,TGCAGTGCTAGAGATGGGATAGCGGAGAGCTCCTACGAGCAGTACTTC
NA,TRBJ2-7,TRBV29-1,13,NA,CSGRATGSYEQYF,TGCAGCGGCCGAGCCACTGGGAGCTACGAGCAGTACTTC
NA,TRBJ2-1,TRBV30,13,TRBD1,CAWSTGGYDEQFF,TGTGCCTGGAGTACAGGGGGCTATGATGAGCAGTTCTTC
NA,TRBJ2-1,TRBV27,15,NA,CASSLRGLSYNEQFF,TGTGCCAGCAGTTTGAGGGGTCTTTCCTACAATGAGCAGTTCTTC
NA,TRBJ2-7,TRBV30,17,TRBD1,CAWSVTPGTGSSYEQYF,TGTGCCTGGAGTGTAACCCCCGGGACAGGGAGCTCCTACGAGCAGTACTTC
NA,TRBJ2-7,TRBV7-2,14,NA,CASSARGGAYEQYF,TGTGCCAGCAGCGCCAGGGGGGGCGCCTACGAGCAGTACTTC
once,TRBJ2-7,TRBV6-2/TRBV6-3,15,TRBD2,CASRTSGGLSYEQYF,TGTGCCAGCAGAACTAGCGGGGGCCTCTCCTACGAGCAGTACTTC
NA,TRBJ2-1,TRBV7-9,12,NA,CASSPPSSGAFF,TGTGCCAGCAGCCCCCCGTCGAGTGGGGCGTTCTTC
NA,TRBJ1-1,TRBV6-2/TRBV6-3,13,NA,CASSYTVNTEAFF,TGTGCCAGCAGTTACACCGTGAACACTGAAGCTTTCTTT
NA,TRBJ2-1,TRBV2,16,TRBD2,CASREGLAGGQNEQFF,TGTGCCAGCAGGGAGGGACTAGCGGGGGGGCAGAATGAGCAGTTCTTC
NA,TRBJ2-1,TRBV19,15,TRBD2,CASSEGLAGVGEQFF,TGTGCCAGTAGCGAAGGACTAGCGGGAGTGGGTGAGCAGTTCTTC
NA,TRBJ1-5,TRBV5-1,15,NA,CASSLAGSLNQPQHF,TGCGCCAGCAGCTTGGCCGGGTCCCTCAATCAGCCCCAGCATTTT
NA,TRBJ2-5,TRBV23-1,19,TRBD1,CASSPNGEIDREVQETQYF,TGCGCCAGCAGTCCAAATGGGGAAATTGACAGGGAAGTCCAAGAGACCCAGTACTTC
NA,TRBJ1-2,TRBV24-1,13,NA,CATSDFGGSGYTF,TGTGCCACCAGTGATTTTGGGGGCTCTGGCTACACCTTC
NA,TRBJ1-1,TRBV20-1,15,TRBD1,CSARDSGQMNTEAFF,TGCAGTGCTAGAGATTCGGGACAGATGAACACTGAAGCTTTCTTT